One sample yielded the 2 T cell receptor beta chains listed below, sequenced in a study of CD8 T cells in ankylosing spondylitis. Using its own MiXCR run on the 5' RACE reads, TCRdb lists one record per CDR3 protein. The data show 150,000 or so distinct CDR3 sequences, roughly 12% seen once. Sequences were obtained from blood, either unsorted or a sorted T cell fraction (not recorded which). These receptors were taken from a male donor with ankylosing spondylitis or in good health (not recorded which).

In its sample, this clonotype was seen many times. V usage is TRBV5-1 and J usage is TRBJ1-1; D ambiguous. CDR3 size: 14 residues. In germline, CDR1 is SGHRS, CDR2 YFSETQ. Trimming took off 0 bases at V and 1 base at J, with 7 bases between the two ends. CDR3 sequence (DNA): TGCGCCAGCAGCTTGGAGCTCGGGAACACTGAAGCTTTCTTT. As protein: CASSLELGNTEAFF.

This clonotype was counted between two and nine times. The chain carries TRBV5-1 and TRBJ2-5, with 9 bases identical to TRBD2. This CDR3 is built from 16 residues. The trim removed 4 bases at V and 1 base at J, leaving 8 bases unmatched. Looked up from germline, CDR1 is SGHRS and CDR2 is YFSETQ. CDR3 sequence reads: CASSPRRTSAQETQYF. CDR3 nucleotides: TGCGCCAGCAGCCCACGCCGGACTAGCGCCCAAGAGACCCAGTACTTC.